This T cell receptor beta chain was obtained from a study of CD8 T cells in Susac syndrome. This CDR3 has 15 residues. Germline CDR1 and CDR2: SGHTA and FQGNSA. Trimming shortened V by 6 bases and J by 0 bases, and 13 bases separated the two germline ends. The controls, all healthy donors, were matched for age and sex. Negative isolation was used for CD8+ and CD4+ T cells and FACS enrichment for TEMRA cells. Random hexamers were used to reverse transcribe roughly 0.45 to 1 ug of RNA. The authors amplified TCR beta CDR3 across 54 Vbeta and 13 Jbeta using immunoSEQ multiplex PCR. MiXCR, applied by TCRdb to the immunoSEQ multiplex PCR reads, yields one record per CDR3 protein. Of 150,000 to 200,000 distinct CDR3 sequences listed, approximately 96% are singletons. Findings and limits, study-wide: It was acknowledged in the study that its TCR sequencing and HLA analysis involved a relatively small number of individuals.

This clonotype was found once. Its antigen remains unknown. The sample was CD4+ T cells from PBMCs. The receptor was derived from a human donor in good health. This chain joins TRBV7-2 and TRBJ2-3, with D perhaps TRBD1 (6 bases). The CDR3 DNA follows: TGTGCCAGCAGTCCGGACAGAGCTAGCACAGATACGCAGTATTTT. Protein sequence: CASSPDRASTDTQYF.